These 16 T cell receptor beta chains originate from one sample sequenced in a study of blood T cells in healthy people across ages. Alongside a J-beta primer mix, a sample-barcoded 5' primer served in a second PCR lasting roughly 6 to 12 cycles. TCRdb independently ran MiXCR on the 5' RACE reads; one entry per CDR3 protein. Of 1.5 million to 2 million distinct CDR3 sequences listed, roughly 43% are singletons. The sample was blood. The receptor set was obtained from a human donor in good health.

For this clonotype: One end of the junction is discordant with germline, which a read error may explain. J is TRBJ1-5 and V is TRBV7-8, with D unresolved. Germline assignment: CDR1 SGHVS and CDR2 FQNEAQ. CDR3 length equals 15 residues. The CDR3: CASSLFPGSGQLQHF. The CDR3 region has the DNA TGTGCCAGCAGCTTATTCCCGGGATCGGGTCAGCTCCAGCATTTT.

This clonotype was found a few times. This chain links TRBV29-1 with TRBJ2-3, with 8 positions matching TRBD1. CDR3 length: 13 residues. The V gene end was trimmed by 4 bases and the J gene end by 3 bases; junction bases not matched to a gene: 3. Germline-derived CDR1 and CDR2 are SQVTM and ANQGSEA. CDR3 DNA sequence: TGCAGCGTTGCAGGACAGGGTACAGATACGCAGTATTTT. Translated: CSVAGQGTDTQYF.

In this sample, this clonotype turned up a few times. The chain joins TRBV11-3 to TRBJ2-4, with 7 bases that match TRBD2. Germline CDR1 and CDR2: SGHNT and YENEEA. The V gene end was trimmed by 0 bases and the J gene end by 0 bases; junction bases not matched to a gene: 14. The CDR3 is 20 amino acids. The CDR3 protein is CASSLDRGLPGVLAKNIQYF. The CDR3 DNA follows: TGTGCCAGCAGCTTAGATCGGGGACTACCGGGGGTACTAGCCAAAAACATTCAGTACTTC.

Concerning this clonotype: This likely reflects a read error, since a far larger clone is one base away. As DNA, the CDR3 is TGCGCCGGCAGCTTGGCCGGCGGGGACACGCAGTATTTT. It codes for CAGSLAGGDTQYF. V usage is TRBV5-1 and J usage is TRBJ2-3, with D perhaps TRBD2 (6 bases). Germline assignment: CDR1 SGHRS and CDR2 YFSETQ. This CDR3 has 13 amino acids.

This clonotype was detected a few times. The rearrangement joins TRBV6-5 to TRBJ1-6; D is unresolved. The CDR3 is 15 amino acids. Trimming shortened V by 0 bases and J by 9 bases, and 12 bases separated the two germline ends. CDR1 MNHEY and CDR2 SVGAGI come from the germline V gene. Written as DNA, the CDR3 is TGTGCCAGCAGTTACTCGAGAAGGGCTACTTCACCCCTCCACTTT. Translating gives CASSYSRRATSPLHF.

This clonotype turned up a few times. The rearrangement links TRBV12-3 or TRBV12-4 to TRBJ2-1; a weak D match, TRBD2 (6 bases). The CDR3 is made up of 15 amino acids. V was trimmed by 5 bases and J by 0 bases, leaving 11 bases between them. The chain's CDR3 is CASSHTSTSYNEQFF. As DNA, the CDR3 is TGTGCCAGCAGTCACACTAGCACCTCCTACAATGAGCAGTTCTTC.

This clonotype was seen a handful of times. The chain recombines TRBV7-2 with TRBJ2-1, with D tentatively TRBD1 (7 bases). This CDR3 has 15 residues. Trimming shortened V by 5 bases and J by 3 bases, and 14 bases separated the two germline ends. CDR1 SGHTA and CDR2 FQGNSA come from the germline V gene. The CDR3: CASSPGGTVYNEQFF. In DNA form, the CDR3 reads TGTGCCAGCAGCCCAGGGGGGACAGTCTACAATGAGCAGTTCTTC.

This chain connects TRBV4-2 to TRBJ2-4; D is perhaps TRBD1 (5 bases). Germline CDR1 is LGHNA and CDR2 is YNFKEQ. The CDR3 spans 16 residues. Trimming stripped 4 bases from V and 3 bases from J, with 16 bases between. The DNA of the CDR3 is TGTGCCAGCAGCCGAACAGTGGGGCAGGGCAAAAACATTCAGTACTTC. Residues: CASSRTVGQGKNIQYF.

This clonotype was picked up a small number of times. The chain employs TRBV2 and TRBJ1-2; D is ambiguous. CDR1 and CDR2 (germline): SNHLY, FYNNEI. The CDR3 loop spans 12 amino acids. V was cut by 7 bases and J by 0 bases, with 6 bases left in between. The CDR3 DNA reads TGTGCCAGCAAGTTCTCTAACTATGGCTACACCTTC. This sequence encodes CASKFSNYGYTF.

The sample holds a few counts of this clonotype. The rearrangement uses TRBV9 and TRBJ2-1, with D perhaps given as TRBD1 or TRBD2 (6 bases each). This CDR3 spans 15 amino acids. Trimming removed 3 bases at V and 7 bases at J, with 17 bases between. Per the germline V gene, CDR1 is SGDLS and CDR2 is YYNGEE. CDR3 loop: CASSGKMRGENEQFF. As DNA, the CDR3 is TGTGCCAGCAGCGGGAAGATGAGGGGGGAAAATGAGCAGTTCTTC.

At least ten counts were recorded for this clonotype. The chain uses TRBV4-2 and TRBJ2-5, with 7 nucleotides matching TRBD1. The length of the CDR3 is 16 residues. Per the germline V gene, CDR1 is LGHNA and CDR2 is YNFKEQ. V lost 3 bases to trimming and J lost 4 bases; unmatched junction nucleotides: 11. The DNA of the CDR3 is TGTGCCAGCAGCCAGAGGGGGAGACAGGGTGGAGAGACCCAGTACTTC. It yields the protein CASSQRGRQGGETQYF.

The sample holds a few counts of this clonotype. The J gene is TRBJ2-1, the V gene TRBV10-3, with 10 positions matching TRBD1. Germline lookup yields CDR1 ENHRY and CDR2 SYGVKD. CDR3 length: 14 residues. V trimming: 10 bases; J trimming: 5 bases; junction bases outside the gene matches: 8. The CDR3 DNA reads TGTGCCACCGTGGGGGACAGGGGAAACAATGAGCAGTTCTTC. This codes for CATVGDRGNNEQFF.

The chain couples TRBV7-2 to TRBJ1-2; 9 nucleotides line up with TRBD1. Trimming cost V 5 bases and J 4 bases; bases outside gene matches: 5. Germline CDR1 is SGHTA and CDR2 is FQGNSA. CDR3 size: 14 residues. This CDR3 reads CASSTRTGAYGYTF. CDR3 in DNA: TGTGCCAGCAGCACAAGGACAGGGGCCTATGGCTACACCTTC.

With regard to this clonotype: This may stem from a read error, because a much larger clone lies one nucleotide away. The J gene is TRBJ2-7, the V gene TRBV6-5, with D unresolved. The germline CDR1 and CDR2 sequences are MNHEY and SVGAGI. This CDR3 region has 14 residues. Written as DNA, the CDR3 is TGTGCCAGCAGTCCTTCCGACGGACCCTACGAGCAGAACTTC. Translation gives CASSPSDGPYEQNF.

The chain combines TRBV15 with TRBJ2-1; D gene unclear. This CDR3 has 13 amino acids. Germline CDR1 and CDR2: LNHNV and YYDKDF (reference sequence). The germline V and J ends were trimmed by 3 bases and 5 bases, with 8 bases remaining between them. As DNA, the CDR3 is TGTGCCACCAGCAGTTCCGTGGACAATGAGCAGTTCTTC. This gives the protein CATSSSVDNEQFF.

This clonotype turned up a few times. V is TRBV20-1 and J is TRBJ1-2, with 7 nucleotides matching TRBD1. The CDR3 totals 14 residues. The ends lost 6 bases at V and 0 bases at J; junction bases unmatched: 7. Germline V gene data show CDR1 as DFQATT and CDR2 as SNEGSKA (reference sequence). The CDR3 sequence: CSATYRGSNYGYTF. In nucleotides, the CDR3 is TGCAGTGCCACCTACAGGGGATCTAACTATGGCTACACCTTC.